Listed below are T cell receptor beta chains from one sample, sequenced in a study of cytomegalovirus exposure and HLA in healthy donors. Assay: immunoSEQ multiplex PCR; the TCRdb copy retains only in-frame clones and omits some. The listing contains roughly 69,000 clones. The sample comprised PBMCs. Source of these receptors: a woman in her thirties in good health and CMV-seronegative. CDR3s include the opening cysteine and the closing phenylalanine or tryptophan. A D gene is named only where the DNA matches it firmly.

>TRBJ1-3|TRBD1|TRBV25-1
CASSGDRAVSGNTIYF
TGTGCCAGCAGTGGTGACAGGGCCGTCTCTGGAAACACCATATATTTT
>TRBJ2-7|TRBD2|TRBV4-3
CASSQDSGVLAGGPNEQYF
TGCGCCAGCAGCCAAGATTCGGGGGTTTTAGCGGGGGGGCCGAACGAGCAGTACTTC
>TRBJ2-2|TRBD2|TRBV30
CAWRRRGGATGELFF
TGTGCCTGGAGGCGTAGGGGAGGGGCCACCGGGGAGCTGTTTTTT
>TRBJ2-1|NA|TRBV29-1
CSVGGYLDNNEQFF
TGCAGCGTTGGGGGCTATTTGGATAACAATGAGCAGTTCTTC
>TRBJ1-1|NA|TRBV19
CASIAPRTEAFF
TGTGCCAGTATTGCCCCGCGGACTGAAGCTTTCTTT
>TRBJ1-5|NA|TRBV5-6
CASSPRGFRNQPQHF
TGTGCCAGCAGCCCACGGGGTTTCCGCAATCAGCCCCAGCATTTT
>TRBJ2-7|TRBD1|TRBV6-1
CASLRGQGNSYEQYF
TGTGCCAGCCTACGGGGACAGGGGAACTCCTACGAGCAGTACTTC
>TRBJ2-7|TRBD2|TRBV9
CASSAGTSGDYEQYF
TGTGCCAGCAGCGCCGGGACTAGCGGGGACTACGAGCAGTACTTC
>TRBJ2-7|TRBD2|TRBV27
CASGKLAGAYEQYF
TGTGCCAGCGGGAAACTAGCGGGGGCCTACGAGCAGTACTTC
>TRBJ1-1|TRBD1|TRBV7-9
CASSSTGTGAEAFF
TGTGCCAGCAGCTCCACCGGGACAGGGGCGGAAGCTTTCTTT
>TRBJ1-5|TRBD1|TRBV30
CAWSGGTVGYQPQHF
TGTGCCTGGAGTGGGGGGACAGTAGGCTATCAGCCCCAGCATTTT
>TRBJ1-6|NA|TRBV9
CASSVVPGGYNSPLHF
TGTGCCAGCAGCGTAGTGCCGGGGGGCTATAATTCACCCCTCCACTTT
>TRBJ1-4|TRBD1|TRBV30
CARTSGQGVGKLFF
TGTGCCCGAACTTCGGGACAGGGGGTCGGAAAACTGTTTTTT
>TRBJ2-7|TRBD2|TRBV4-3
CASSQVWASGGTEQYF
TGCGCCAGCAGCCAAGTTTGGGCTAGCGGGGGAACGGAGCAGTACTTC
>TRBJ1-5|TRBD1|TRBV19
CASSIVTGVNQPQHF
TGTGCCAGTAGTATCGTGACAGGGGTCAATCAGCCCCAGCATTTT
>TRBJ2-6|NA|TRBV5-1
CASSFWSPFSSGANVLTF
TGCGCCAGCAGCTTCTGGAGTCCTTTCAGCTCTGGGGCCAACGTCCTGACTTTC
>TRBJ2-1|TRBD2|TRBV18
CASSRVGGRANEQFF
TGTGCCAGCTCCCGGGTAGGCGGGAGGGCAAATGAGCAGTTCTTC
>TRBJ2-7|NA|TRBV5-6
CASSLTPHEQYF
TGTGCCAGCAGCTTGACTCCCCACGAGCAGTACTTC
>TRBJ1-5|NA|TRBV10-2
CASSDNSAGSQPQHF
TGCGCCAGCAGTGATAATTCGGCAGGGTCTCAGCCCCAGCATTTT
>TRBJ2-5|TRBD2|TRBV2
CASRLSGAETQYF
TGTGCCAGCAGATTAAGCGGGGCAGAGACCCAGTACTTC
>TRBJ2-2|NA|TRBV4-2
CASSQRGSGELFF
TGTGCCAGCAGCCAGCGAGGGTCCGGGGAGCTGTTTTTT
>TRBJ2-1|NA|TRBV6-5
CASRESGLPINEQFF
TGTGCCAGCAGGGAAAGCGGCCTACCCATCAATGAGCAGTTCTTC
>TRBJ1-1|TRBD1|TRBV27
CASLPTGGTEAFF
TGTGCCAGCCTACCCACAGGGGGCACTGAAGCTTTCTTT
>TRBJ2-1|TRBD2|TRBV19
CASKLAGYNEQFF
TGTGCCAGTAAACTAGCGGGTTACAATGAGCAGTTCTTC
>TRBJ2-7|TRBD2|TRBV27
CATRGAGYEQYF
TGTGCCACAAGGGGAGCGGGATACGAGCAGTACTTC
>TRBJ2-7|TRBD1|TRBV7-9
CASSFRDRVYEQYF
TGTGCCAGCAGCTTCCGGGACAGGGTGTACGAGCAGTACTTC
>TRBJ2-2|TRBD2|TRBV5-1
CASSLEAGAAGELFF
TGCGCCAGCAGCTTGGAAGCGGGAGCGGCCGGGGAGCTGTTTTTT
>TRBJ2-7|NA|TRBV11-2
CASSLSPVYEQYF
TGTGCCAGCAGCTTGTCGCCAGTCTACGAGCAGTACTTC
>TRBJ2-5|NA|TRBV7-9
CASSLPTGRRETQYF
TGTGCCAGCAGCTTACCCACAGGGCGAAGAGAGACCCAGTACTTC
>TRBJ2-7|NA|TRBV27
CASSSATGKSYEQYF
TGTGCCAGCAGTTCCGCTACAGGAAAATCCTACGAGCAGTACTTC
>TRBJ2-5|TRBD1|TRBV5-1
CASSFGQGETQYF
TGCGCCAGCAGCTTCGGACAGGGTGAGACCCAGTACTTC
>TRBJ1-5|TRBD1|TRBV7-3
CASSSDRRPRPQHF
TGTGCCAGCAGCTCGGACAGGCGGCCTAGGCCCCAGCATTTT
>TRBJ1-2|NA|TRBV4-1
CASSQTGGMWNYGYTF
TGCGCCAGCAGCCAAACCGGCGGTATGTGGAACTATGGCTACACCTTC
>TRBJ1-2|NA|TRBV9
CASSVGGGDYGYTF
TGTGCCAGCAGCGTAGGGGGGGGCGACTATGGCTACACCTTC
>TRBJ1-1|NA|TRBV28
CASSLTGRGDTEAFF
TGTGCCAGCAGTTTGACAGGACGGGGTGACACTGAAGCTTTCTTT
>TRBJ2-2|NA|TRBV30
CAGSKGDPNTGELFF
TGTGCCGGGAGTAAGGGGGATCCGAACACCGGGGAGCTGTTTTTT
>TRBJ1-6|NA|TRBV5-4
CASQGRGGNSPLHF
TGTGCCAGCCAAGGCCGGGGAGGAAATTCACCCCTCCACTTT
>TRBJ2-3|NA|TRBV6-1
CASSEAQGGSTDTQYF
TGTGCCAGCAGTGAAGCGCAGGGGGGCAGCACAGATACGCAGTATTTT
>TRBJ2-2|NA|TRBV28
CASRQETGELFF
TGTGCCAGCAGACAGGAGACCGGGGAGCTGTTTTTT
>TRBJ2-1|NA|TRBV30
CAWRSSYNEQFF
TGTGCCTGGAGGAGCTCCTACAATGAGCAGTTCTTC
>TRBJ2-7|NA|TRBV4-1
CASSQEVASPSYEQYF
TGCGCCAGCAGCCAAGAAGTCGCTAGCCCCTCCTACGAGCAGTACTTC
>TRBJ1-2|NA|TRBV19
CASSIGQGGGYGYTF
TGTGCCAGTAGTATTGGGCAGGGAGGCGGCTATGGCTACACCTTC
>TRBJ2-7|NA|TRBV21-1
CASSLQTGGNF
TGTGCCAGCAGCCTCCAGACAGGGGGGAATTTC
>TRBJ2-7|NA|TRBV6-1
CASSGDIYEQYF
TGTGCCAGCAGTGGTGACATATACGAGCAGTACTTC
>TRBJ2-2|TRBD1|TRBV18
CASSSGTGNTGELFF
TGTGCCAGCTCTTCCGGGACAGGGAACACCGGGGAGCTGTTTTTT
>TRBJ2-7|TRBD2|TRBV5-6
CASSPGLADYNSYEQYF
TGTGCCAGCAGCCCGGGACTAGCAGACTATAACTCCTACGAGCAGTACTTC
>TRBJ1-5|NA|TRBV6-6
CASSAPGEEPQHF
TGTGCCAGCAGTGCTCCGGGAGAAGAGCCCCAGCATTTT
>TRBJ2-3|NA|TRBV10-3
CAIQGEVTDTQYF
TGTGCCATACAGGGTGAAGTCACAGATACGCAGTATTTT
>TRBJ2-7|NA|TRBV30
CAWSPNPYEQYF
TGTGCCTGGAGTCCTAACCCCTACGAGCAGTACTTC
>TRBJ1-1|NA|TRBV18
CASSPEIENTEAFF
TGTGCCAGCTCACCAGAGATAGAAAACACTGAAGCTTTCTTT
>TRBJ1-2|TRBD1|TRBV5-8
CASSLSGGNYGYTF
TGTGCCAGCAGCTTATCAGGGGGGAACTATGGCTACACCTTC
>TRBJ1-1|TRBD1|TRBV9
CASTGGGVVNTEAFF
TGTGCCAGCACAGGGGGCGGCGTCGTGAACACTGAAGCTTTCTTT
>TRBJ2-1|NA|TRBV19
CASSIGSGPAYNEQFF
TGTGCCAGTAGTATAGGAAGCGGCCCGGCGTACAATGAGCAGTTCTTC
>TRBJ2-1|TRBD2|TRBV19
CACRRSLTSGRRNEQFF
TGTGCCTGTCGTCGGTCCCTTACTAGCGGGAGGCGTAATGAGCAGTTCTTC
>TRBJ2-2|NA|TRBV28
CASNSGTGELFF
TGTGCCAGCAACTCAGGGACCGGGGAGCTGTTTTTT
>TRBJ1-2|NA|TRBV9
CASSRPDVQGNYGYTF
TGTGCCAGCAGCCGGCCGGATGTACAGGGTAACTATGGCTACACCTTC
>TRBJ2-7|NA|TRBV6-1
CASTGPGSSYEQYF
TGTGCCAGCACGGGACCCGGGAGCTCCTACGAGCAGTACTTC
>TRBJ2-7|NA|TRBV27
CASSFQGTYDEQYF
TGTGCCAGCAGTTTTCAGGGAACCTACGACGAGCAGTACTTC
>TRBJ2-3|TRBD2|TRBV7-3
CASSSGLATDTQYF
TGTGCCAGCAGCTCGGGACTAGCAACAGATACGCAGTATTTT